The T cell receptor beta chain under discussion was sequenced for a study of blood T cell repertoires in COVID-19. Measured with immunoSEQ multiplex PCR; TCRdb has only the in-frame clones, and not every one. Seen here are a few hundred thousand clones, 86% observed once, and the top ten hold 8% to 13%. The CDR3 contains 13 residues. The germline V gene encodes CDR1 LNHDA and CDR2 SQIVND (reference sequence). Concerning this clone itself: The junction shows a germline mismatch at one end, possibly a read error.

Participants were aged about 18 to 90 years, lived in roughly 25 US areas, and enrolled virtually. Cohort placement rested on clinical history that participants reported themselves. The chain uses TRBV19 and TRBJ2-7; TRBD1 agrees at 7 bases. The sequence was collected from a woman aged 18-35 years who had recovered from COVID-19. The sequenced material came from PBMCs or T cells enriched from blood (not recorded which). CDR3 loop: CASRDRLYEPHHF. As DNA, the CDR3 is TGTGCCAGTAGGGACAGGCTCTACGAGCCCCACCACTTC.